The 3 T cell receptor beta chains reported below all come from one sample, sequenced in a study of blood T cells in healthy people across ages (dated by TCRdb to the mid-2010s). Receptor amplification or capture employed 5' RACE. The instrument was an Illumina HiSeq 2500. A second PCR of about 7 to 12 cycles was run with a J-beta primer mix and a sample-barcoded 5' primer. Using fastp trimming at Q25 and MiXCR clonotype assembly, TCRdb reanalyzed the public sequencing data and kept in-frame beta chains. When rows share a CDR3 protein, they turn into one entry using the most common DNA and genes. This sample comprises approximately 800,000 distinct CDR3 sequences, about 56% of them detected only once. The ten largest clones add up to approximately 24% of the sample. The specimen sequenced was blood. These receptors came from a man aged 35 to 55 in good health.

This clonotype came up a few times. The chain couples TRBV24-1 to TRBJ1-5, with TRBD1 identical over 8 bases. Germline V gives CDR1 KGHDR, CDR2 SFDVKD. V lost 3 bases to trimming and J lost 4 bases; unmatched junction nucleotides: 7. The CDR3 is 16 residues long. The CDR3 DNA reads as TGTGCCACCAGTGATAGAGACAGGGGCAGGAATCAGCCCCAGCATTTT. Translated, it gives CATSDRDRGRNQPQHF.

As for this clonotype: Germline and junction disagree at one end, which may indicate a read error. The chain joins TRBV6-6 to TRBJ1-5; no clear D gene. Germline CDR1 reads MNHNY; CDR2 reads SVGAGI (reference sequence). This CDR3 is built from 12 residues. CDR3 nucleotide sequence: TGTGCCAGCTCGCGGGGAAATCAGCCCCGGCATTTT. Translating gives CASSRGNQPRHF.

This clonotype showed up just a few times. The chain employs TRBV29-1 and TRBJ1-5; weak D call: TRBD1 (6 bases). The CDR3 has 18 residues. V was pared by 3 bases and J by 0 bases, with 21 bases between. Germline lookup yields CDR1 SQVTM and CDR2 ANQGSEA. CDR3 region: CSVDAPRGHLYSNQPQHF. The CDR3 coding sequence is TGCAGCGTTGATGCCCCAAGGGGACACCTTTATAGCAATCAGCCCCAGCATTTT.